One sample yielded the 9 T cell receptor beta chains listed below, sequenced in a study of cytotoxic CD8 clonotypes in ibrutinib-treated CLL. The protocol was immunoSEQ multiplex PCR, while the TCRdb copy is restricted to in-frame clones and leaves out a portion. The sample has about 140,000 clones; more than 75% are singletons. The input for sequencing was PBMCs, taken after 36 months of ibrutinib treatment. These receptors all come from a human donor with chronic lymphocytic leukemia.

This clone is a singleton in its sample. The gene calls are TRBV5-1 and TRBJ2-7; D call uncertain. Germline CDR1 is SGHRS and CDR2 is YFSETQ. The V end was cut by 0 bases, the J end by 1 base, with 8 bases between. The CDR3 extends over 14 amino acids. The CDR3 nucleotides are TGCGCCAGCAGCTTGGCCCATGGATCCTACGAGCAGTACTTC. Translation gives CASSLAHGSYEQYF.

The gene calls are TRBV5-6 and TRBJ2-7; 7 bases agree with TRBD1. Losses at the gene ends were 0 bases for V and 0 bases for J; bases not matched to a gene: 12. The CDR3 runs to 18 residues. Germline V CDR1 and CDR2: SGHDT, YYEEEE. CDR3 coding DNA: TGTGCCAGCAGCTTGGCCTTGTACAGGGGCTATAACTCCTACGAGCAGTACTTC. Protein sequence: CASSLALYRGYNSYEQYF.

The chain recombines TRBV7-9 with TRBJ1-5; unclear D gene. This CDR3 contains 16 residues. Germline values: CDR1 SEHNR, CDR2 FQNEAQ (reference sequence). Trimming shortened V by 4 bases and J by 3 bases, and 16 bases separated the two germline ends. CDR3 sequence: CASSSGGGGYNQPQHF. CDR3 DNA: TGTGCCAGCAGCTCCGGAGGAGGAGGCTACAATCAGCCCCAGCATTTT.

V and J are TRBV2 and TRBJ2-7, with D maybe TRBD1 (5 bases). V shed 7 bases and J shed 0 bases, with 13 bases lying between them. The CDR3 has 14 amino acids. The germline gives CDR1 SNHLY, CDR2 FYNNEI. For the CDR3, the DNA is TGTGCCAGCAAAGAACAGGTGAACTCCTACGAGCAGTACTTC. Protein sequence: CASKEQVNSYEQYF.

The chain couples TRBV6-5 to TRBJ2-5; D unclear. Germline V CDR1 and CDR2: MNHEY, SVGAGI. The CDR3 totals 14 residues. The germline V and J ends were trimmed by 4 bases and 3 bases, with 12 bases remaining between them. CDR3 sequence (DNA): TGTGCCAGCAGTTCGGGCTTATGGAAAGAGACCCAGTACTTC. This sequence encodes CASSSGLWKETQYF.

This chain joins TRBV10-3 and TRBJ1-5; D uncertain. This CDR3 has 16 amino acids. V lost 4 bases and J 2 bases, leaving 15 bases between the germline ends. The germline gives CDR1 ENHRY, CDR2 SYGVKD. The CDR3 DNA follows: TGTGCCATCAGTGCTCAAGGGTTCGAGGGCAATCAGCCCCAGCATTTT. Protein sequence: CAISAQGFEGNQPQHF.

The chain recombines TRBV5-4 with TRBJ1-1, with D perhaps TRBD1 (6 bases). Trimming cost V 4 bases and J 7 bases, with 14 bases left between them. The CDR3 covers 13 residues. The germline CDR1 and CDR2 sequences are SGHNT and YYREEE (reference sequence). CDR3 protein: CASSLAGGGEAFF. The CDR3 nucleotides read TGTGCCAGCAGCCTTGCTGGAGGGGGTGAAGCTTTCTTT. The whole variable domain, filled in from reference TRBV5-4 and TRBJ1-1, reads ETGVTQSPTHLIKTRGQQVTLRCSSQSGHNTVSWYQQALGQGPQFIFQYYREEENGRGNFPPRFSGLQFPNYSSELNVNALELDDSALYLCASSLAGGGEAFFGQGTRLTVV.

The rearrangement links TRBV4-1 to TRBJ2-3; 12 positions agree with TRBD2. CDR3 length equals 18 residues. The germline V gene has CDR1 MGHRA and CDR2 YSYEKL. With 4 bases clipped from V and 2 bases from J, the junction kept 10 bases outside the gene matches. DNA of the CDR3: TGCGCCAGCAGCCCCGGGACTAGCGGGCACGGGCCCACAGATACGCAGTATTTT. Protein: CASSPGTSGHGPTDTQYF.

This sequence joins TRBV13 and TRBJ2-2; 9 bases fit TRBD2. The CDR3 sequence is 15 residues long. With V trimmed by 5 bases and J by 3 bases, 4 bases remained unmatched. Germline loops: CDR1 PRHDT, CDR2 FYEKMQ (reference sequence). The CDR3 bases are TGTGCCAGCAGCAATCGGACTAGCGACACCGGGGAGCTGTTTTTT. Translating it yields CASSNRTSDTGELFF.